This TCR beta chain was observed in a study of shared clonotypes between healthy human individuals. The table came from immunoSEQ multiplex PCR; TCRdb's copy has only in-frame clones and leaves some out. The table has some 2,400,000 clones, about 94% seen once. CDR1 is ENHRY, CDR2 SYGVKD, per germline. V lost 3 bases and J lost 4; bases outside the gene matches: 20. CDR3 length equals 19 residues. Study-level points and caveats: Only blood underwent sampling, and tissue repertoires likely differ.

Concerning this clone itself: The antigen is undetermined.

The sample consisted of naive CD4+ T cells sorted from blood. Subset defined: CD45RA+ positively selected. The chain joins TRBV10-3 to TRBJ2-7; TRBD1 aligns across 8 bases. This TCR came from a man between 18 and 35 years old in good health. CDR3 protein: CAISDSTSRDRPSGYEQYF. The CDR3 nucleotides are TGTGCCATCAGTGACTCCACTAGTCGGGACAGGCCTTCGGGGTACGAGCAGTACTTC.